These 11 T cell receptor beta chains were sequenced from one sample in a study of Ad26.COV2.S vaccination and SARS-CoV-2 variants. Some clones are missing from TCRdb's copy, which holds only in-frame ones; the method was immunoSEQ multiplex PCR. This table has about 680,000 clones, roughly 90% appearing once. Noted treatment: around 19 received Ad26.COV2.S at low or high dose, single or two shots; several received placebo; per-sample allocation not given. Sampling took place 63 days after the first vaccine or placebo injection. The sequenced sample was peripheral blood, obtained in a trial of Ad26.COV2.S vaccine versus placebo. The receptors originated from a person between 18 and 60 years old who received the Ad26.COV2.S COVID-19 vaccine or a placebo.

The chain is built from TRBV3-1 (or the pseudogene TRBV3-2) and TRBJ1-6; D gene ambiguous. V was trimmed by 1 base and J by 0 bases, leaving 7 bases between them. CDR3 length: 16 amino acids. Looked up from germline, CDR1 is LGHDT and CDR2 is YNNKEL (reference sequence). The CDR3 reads CASSQVSGSYNSPLHF. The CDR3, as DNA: TGTGCCAGCAGCCAAGTGTCAGGCTCCTATAATTCACCCCTCCACTTT.

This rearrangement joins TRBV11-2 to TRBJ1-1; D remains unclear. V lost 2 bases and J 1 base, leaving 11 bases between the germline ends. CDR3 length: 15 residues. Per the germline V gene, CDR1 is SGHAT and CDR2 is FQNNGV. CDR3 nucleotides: TGTGCCAGCAGCTTACGCGGGCTTGGGAACACTGAAGCTTTCTTT. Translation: CASSLRGLGNTEAFF. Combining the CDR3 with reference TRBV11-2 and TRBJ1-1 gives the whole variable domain EAGVAQSPRYKIIEKRQSVAFWCNPISGHATLYWYQQILGQGPKLLIQFQNNGVVDDSQLPKDRFSAERLKGVDSTLKIQPAKLEDSAVYLCASSLRGLGNTEAFFGQGTRLTVV.

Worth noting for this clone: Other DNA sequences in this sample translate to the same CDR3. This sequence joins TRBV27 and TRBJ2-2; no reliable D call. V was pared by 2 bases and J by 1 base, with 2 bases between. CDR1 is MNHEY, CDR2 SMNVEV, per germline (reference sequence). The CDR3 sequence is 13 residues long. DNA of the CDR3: TGTGCCAGCAGTTTAAGGAACACCGGGGAGCTGTTTTTT. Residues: CASSLRNTGELFF.

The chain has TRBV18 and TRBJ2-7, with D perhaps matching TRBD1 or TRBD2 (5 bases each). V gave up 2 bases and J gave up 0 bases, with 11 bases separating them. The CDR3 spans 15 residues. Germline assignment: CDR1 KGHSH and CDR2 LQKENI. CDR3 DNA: TGTGCCAGCTCACCAGTTTTCGGGGCCTCCTACGAGCAGTACTTC. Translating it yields CASSPVFGASYEQYF. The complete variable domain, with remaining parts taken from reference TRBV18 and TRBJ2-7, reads NAGVMQNPRHLVRRRGQEARLRCSPMKGHSHVYWYRQLPEEGLKFMVYLQKENIIDESGMPKERFSAEFPKEGPSILRIQQVVRGDSAAYFCASSPVFGASYEQYFGPGTRLTVT.

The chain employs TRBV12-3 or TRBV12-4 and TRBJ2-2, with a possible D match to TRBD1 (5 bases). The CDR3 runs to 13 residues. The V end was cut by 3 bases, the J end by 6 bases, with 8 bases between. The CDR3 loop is CASSFEGAGELFF. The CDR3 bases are TGTGCCAGCAGTTTCGAAGGGGCCGGGGAGCTGTTTTTT.

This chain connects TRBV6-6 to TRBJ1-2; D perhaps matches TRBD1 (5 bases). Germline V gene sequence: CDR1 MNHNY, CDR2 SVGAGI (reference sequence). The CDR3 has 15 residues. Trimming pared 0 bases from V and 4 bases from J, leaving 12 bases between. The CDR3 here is CASSYSPRVTYGYTF. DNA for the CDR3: TGTGCCAGCAGTTACTCGCCCAGGGTCACCTATGGCTACACCTTC.

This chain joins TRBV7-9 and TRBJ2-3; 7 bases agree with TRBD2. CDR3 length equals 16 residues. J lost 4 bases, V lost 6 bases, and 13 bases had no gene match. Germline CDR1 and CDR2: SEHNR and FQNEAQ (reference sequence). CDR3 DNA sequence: TGTGCCAGCAGATGGAGCGGCGGGAGCGGCCCAGATACGCAGTATTTT. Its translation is CASRWSGGSGPDTQYF.

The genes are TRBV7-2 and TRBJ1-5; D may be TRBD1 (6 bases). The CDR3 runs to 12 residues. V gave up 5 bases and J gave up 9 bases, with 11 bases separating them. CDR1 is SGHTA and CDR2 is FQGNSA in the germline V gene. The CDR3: CASSRGGRPQHF. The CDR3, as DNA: TGTGCCAGCAGCCGCGGGGGCCGGCCCCAGCATTTT.

The CDR3 bases are TGTGCCAGCTCACCGCTGGACGCCTCCGAGCAGTACTTC. Protein product: CASSPLDASEQYF. The V call is TRBV18, the J call TRBJ2-7; unclear D gene. The CDR3 runs 13 residues. Trimming took off 3 bases at V and 6 bases at J, with 12 bases between the two ends. Germline V CDR1 and CDR2: KGHSH, LQKENI.

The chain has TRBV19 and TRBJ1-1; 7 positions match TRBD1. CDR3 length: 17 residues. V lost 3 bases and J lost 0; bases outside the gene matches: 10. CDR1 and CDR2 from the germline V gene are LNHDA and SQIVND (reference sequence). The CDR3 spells CASSIPRGKSLNTEAFF. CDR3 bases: TGTGCCAGTAGTATCCCCAGGGGGAAGAGCTTGAACACTGAAGCTTTCTTT.

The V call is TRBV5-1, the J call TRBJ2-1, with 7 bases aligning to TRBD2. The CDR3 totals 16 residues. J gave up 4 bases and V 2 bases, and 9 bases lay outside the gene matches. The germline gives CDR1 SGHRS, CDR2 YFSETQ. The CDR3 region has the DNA TGCGCCAGCAGCTTAAATGCGGGGGAACCTTACAATGAGCAGTTCTTC. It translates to CASSLNAGEPYNEQFF.